This is a list of T cell receptor beta chains from one sample in a study of OX40 agonist ivuxolimab in advanced cancers. Measured with immunoSEQ multiplex PCR; TCRdb has only the in-frame clones, and not every one. This sample yields over 45,000 clones, of which roughly 84% are seen a single time; almost 0.65% belongs to the top ten. Source: CD4+ or CD8+ T cells sorted from blood, taken in a trial of the OX40 agonist ivuxolimab. These TCRs come from an adult with an advanced solid tumor such as melanoma, head and neck, liver or kidney cancer. Each CDR3 is given with its conserved first and last residue. The order of the fields is J gene, D gene, clone size, V gene, CDR3 protein, CDR3 DNA. The D gene is left open where the match is weak. Clone sizes are given selectively: once, few, many, or a class where the clone is expanded.

j_call: TRBJ2-7; d_call: -; clone_size: -; v_call: TRBV5-1; cdr3_aa: CASSPKQGRNEQYF; cdr3_nt: TGCGCCAGCAGCCCGAAACAGGGCCGAAACGAGCAGTACTTC
j_call: TRBJ2-7; d_call: TRBD2; clone_size: -; v_call: TRBV7-2; cdr3_aa: CASSPQAGGPGEQYF; cdr3_nt: TGTGCCAGCAGTCCCCAGGCGGGGGGGCCGGGGGAGCAGTACTTC
j_call: TRBJ1-2; d_call: TRBD1; clone_size: -; v_call: TRBV6-6; cdr3_aa: CASSYSIRDRRQTAF; cdr3_nt: TGTGCCAGCAGTTACTCTATTCGGGACAGGCGCCAGACTGCCTTC
j_call: TRBJ1-5; d_call: -; clone_size: -; v_call: TRBV7-2; cdr3_aa: CASSLGRAGEGQPQHF; cdr3_nt: TGTGCCAGCAGCTTGGGGCGGGCAGGGGAAGGGCAGCCCCAGCATTTT
j_call: TRBJ2-7; d_call: -; clone_size: -; v_call: TRBV28; cdr3_aa: CASSILSSYEQYF; cdr3_nt: TGTGCCAGCAGCATACTCAGCTCCTACGAGCAGTACTTC
j_call: TRBJ2-7; d_call: -; clone_size: -; v_call: TRBV19; cdr3_aa: CASYFLDGYEQYF; cdr3_nt: TGTGCCAGCTATTTCTTGGACGGTTACGAGCAGTACTTC
j_call: TRBJ2-1; d_call: TRBD1; clone_size: -; v_call: TRBV7-9; cdr3_aa: CASSLVQGANNEQFF; cdr3_nt: TGTGCCAGCAGCTTAGTCCAGGGGGCCAACAATGAGCAGTTCTTC
j_call: TRBJ2-5; d_call: -; clone_size: -; v_call: TRBV29-1; cdr3_aa: CSTEKAPQETQYF; cdr3_nt: TGCAGCACCGAAAAGGCTCCACAAGAGACCCAGTACTTC
j_call: TRBJ2-1; d_call: TRBD2; clone_size: -; v_call: TRBV18; cdr3_aa: CASSPEASGSNEQFF; cdr3_nt: TGTGCCAGCTCACCAGAGGCTAGCGGGAGTAATGAGCAGTTCTTC
j_call: TRBJ2-7; d_call: -; clone_size: few; v_call: TRBV28; cdr3_aa: CASSFGGISYEQYF; cdr3_nt: TGTGCCAGCAGTTTTGGAGGCATCTCCTACGAGCAGTACTTC
j_call: TRBJ2-5; d_call: TRBD2; clone_size: -; v_call: TRBV11-2; cdr3_aa: CASSSLAGAIQETQYF; cdr3_nt: TGTGCCAGCAGCTCCCTAGCGGGAGCGATCCAAGAGACCCAGTACTTC
j_call: TRBJ2-4; d_call: TRBD2; clone_size: -; v_call: TRBV10-3; cdr3_aa: CAISEKGLAREGDIQYF; cdr3_nt: TGTGCCATCAGTGAAAAGGGACTAGCGAGAGAGGGGGACATTCAGTACTTC